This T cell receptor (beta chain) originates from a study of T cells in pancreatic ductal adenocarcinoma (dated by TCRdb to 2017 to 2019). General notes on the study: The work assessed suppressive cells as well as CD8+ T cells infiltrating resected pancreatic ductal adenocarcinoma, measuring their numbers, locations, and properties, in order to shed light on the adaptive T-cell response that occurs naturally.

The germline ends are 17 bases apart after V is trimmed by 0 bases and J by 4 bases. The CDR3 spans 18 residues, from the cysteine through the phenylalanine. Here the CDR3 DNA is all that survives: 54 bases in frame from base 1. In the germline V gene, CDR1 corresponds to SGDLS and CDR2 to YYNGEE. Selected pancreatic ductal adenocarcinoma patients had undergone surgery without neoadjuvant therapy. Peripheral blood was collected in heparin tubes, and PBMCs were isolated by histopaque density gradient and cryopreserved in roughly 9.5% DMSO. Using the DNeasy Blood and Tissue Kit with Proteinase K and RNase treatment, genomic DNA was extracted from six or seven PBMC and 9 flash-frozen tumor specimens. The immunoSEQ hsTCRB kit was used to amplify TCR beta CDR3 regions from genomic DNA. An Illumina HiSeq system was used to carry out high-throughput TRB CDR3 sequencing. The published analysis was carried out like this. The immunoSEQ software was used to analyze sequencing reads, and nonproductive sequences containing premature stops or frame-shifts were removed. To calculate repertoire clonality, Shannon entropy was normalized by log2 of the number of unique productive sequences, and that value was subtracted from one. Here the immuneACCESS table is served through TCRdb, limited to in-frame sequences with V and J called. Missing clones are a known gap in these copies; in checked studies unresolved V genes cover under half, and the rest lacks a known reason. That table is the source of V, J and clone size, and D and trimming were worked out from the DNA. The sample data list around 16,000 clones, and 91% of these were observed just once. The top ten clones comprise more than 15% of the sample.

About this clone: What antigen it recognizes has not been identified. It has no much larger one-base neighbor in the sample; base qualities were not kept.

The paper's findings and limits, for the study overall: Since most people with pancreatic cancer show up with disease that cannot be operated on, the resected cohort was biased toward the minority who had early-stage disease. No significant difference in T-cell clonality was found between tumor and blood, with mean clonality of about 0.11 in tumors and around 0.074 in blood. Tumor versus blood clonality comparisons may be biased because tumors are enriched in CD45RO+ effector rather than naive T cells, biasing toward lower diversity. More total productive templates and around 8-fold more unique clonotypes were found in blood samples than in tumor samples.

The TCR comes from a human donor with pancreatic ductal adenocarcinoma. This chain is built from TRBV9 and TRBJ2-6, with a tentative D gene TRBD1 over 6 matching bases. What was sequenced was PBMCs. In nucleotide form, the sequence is TGTGCCAGCAGCGTAGCTTGGGGCAGGGGTACCGGGGCCAACGTCCTGACTTTC. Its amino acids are CASSVAWGRGTGANVLTF.